This TCR beta chain was documented in a study of blood T cells in healthy people across ages. With 5 bases removed from V and 6 bases from J, the gap between germline ends came to 11 bases. Germline CDR1 SQVTM, CDR2 ANQGSEA. This CDR3 is 12 amino acids long. It was with a sample-barcoded 5' primer and a J-beta primer mix that a second PCR of roughly 6 to 12 cycles was run. TCRdb itself ran the 5' RACE reads through MiXCR, one entry per CDR3 protein. The table has approximately 900,000 distinct CDR3 sequences, roughly 52% seen once. This clonotype turned up a few times. The receptor was derived from a man aged 25 to 40 in good health. The sequencing input was blood. This chain connects TRBV29-1 to TRBJ2-1; D remains ambiguous. This chain's CDR3 is CSVLGSTNEQFF. DNA for the CDR3: TGCAGCGTTCTCGGCAGCACCAATGAGCAGTTCTTC.